This TCR beta chain was obtained from a study of radiotherapy plus CTLA-4 blockade in lung cancer. Study in general: With 31% of patients having disease control, objective responses were seen in about 18%. Study-level results: Alongside interferon-beta, early blood T cell clone dynamics were reportedly the best predictor of response. Blood TCR clones of tumor origin expanded after radiotherapy plus ipilimumab.

The CDR3 extends over 16 amino acids. Deletions cut 8 bases from V and 2 bases from J, with 18 bases between. CDR1 and CDR2 from the germline V gene are SNHLY and FYNNEI. Details on this clone: Its antigen remains unknown.

Receiving focal radiation plus CTLA-4 blockade with ipilimumab were patients who had chemo-refractory metastatic non-small-cell lung cancer. TCRdb keeps only in-frame clones here, not all; method: immunoSEQ multiplex PCR. The table includes some 73,000 clones, less than 85% detected once. The sequencing here drew on peripheral blood, taken from a patient treated with radiotherapy plus ipilimumab. The TCR comes from a human donor with non-small cell lung cancer who had stable disease on radiotherapy plus ipilimumab. This chain uses TRBV2 with TRBJ1-4; tentative D call: TRBD1 (5 bases). In DNA, the CDR3 is TGTGCCAGCCTAGGAGCCTCGACAGACACTAATGAAAAACTGTTTTTT. This codes for CASLGASTDTNEKLFF.